Sequencing of this T cell receptor (beta chain) was carried out in a study of metastatic and nonmetastatic thyroid tumors. Looking at the study overall: Patients with malignant and benign thyroid disease provided blood and tumor or nodule tissue, whose repertoires were compared.

Original processing methods: CDR3 differences across clinicopathological groups were used to build a distant-metastasis classifier for papillary thyroid cancer. With MiXCR, TCRdb called clones anew from the PCR reads. These V and J calls originate from TCRdb's pipeline instead of the authors' own analysis. The sample gives approximately 16,000 clones, around 13% of which show up once; around 15% is in the top ten. The V and J ends lost 0 bases and 7 bases respectively, with 12 bases between them. CDR3 length: 14 residues. Per germline, CDR1 LGHNA and CDR2 YSLEER. Remarks on this clone: What it binds is not known.

No treatment had been given to any patient before thyroid surgery. The study, taken as a whole, reports: In blood and tumor, TCR beta diversity was reportedly significantly higher in malignant thyroid tumors than in benign nodules.

The specimen sequenced was tumor tissue. The TCR originated in a female donor with papillary thyroid cancer or a benign thyroid nodule (not recorded which). Some clones in this sample may be carry-over from other donors' samples. V gene TRBV4-3 combines with J gene TRBJ1-2; D possibly corresponds to TRBD1 (6 bases). CDR3 nucleotide sequence: TGCGCCAGCAGCCAAGATCACAGGGTGCCTGGCTACACCTTC. Translation gives CASSQDHRVPGYTF.